This T cell receptor (beta chain) was obtained from a study of blood T cell repertoires in COVID-19. On the study more broadly: PBMCs, B-cell-depleted T cells, or T cells were the source of the cDNA or gDNA that made up the material.

Per the study methods: Amplifying reference gene primers gave estimates of nucleated cell counts. Assay used: immunoSEQ multiplex PCR; TCRdb lists only in-frame clones, some missing. V, J and clone size derive from that table, while D and trimming were established from the DNA sequence. The sample shows about 190,000 clones, around 83% of them seen only once. This CDR3 has 15 residues. In germline, CDR1 is SGHTA, CDR2 FQGNSA. V was pared by 3 bases and J by 3 bases, with 6 bases of the junction left unmatched. The sequence derives from a woman in her thirties or forties with acute or convalescent COVID-19. The chain recombines TRBV7-2 with TRBJ2-7; 9 bases are a match to TRBD1. The material sequenced was peripheral blood. Written as DNA, the CDR3 is TGTGCCAGCAGCTTCGGACAGGGGAGTATCTACGAGCAGTACTTC. It translates to CASSFGQGSIYEQYF.